This T cell receptor beta chain was sequenced during a study of T cell responses to AZD1222 COVID-19 vaccine. TCRdb's table, derived via immunoSEQ multiplex PCR, lists solely in-frame clones and lacks some. The sample carries some 86,000 clones, approximately 80% recorded once. On this clone: Its antigen is unknown.

Overall study results and limits: Dominant CD4 TCR responses targeted spike regions 160-218 and 743-854. Increased Spike-specific TCR breadth and depth were observed after two AZD1222 doses. A reported finding is that nearly half of spike-specific TCRs target unmutated variant regions.

Germline assignment: CDR1 SGHRS and CDR2 YFSETQ. Trimming removed 0 bases from V and 3 bases from J, with 10 bases in between. CDR3 length: 15 amino acids. The input for sequencing was peripheral blood, taken on day 0 of AZD1222 vaccination. The chain has TRBV5-1 and TRBJ1-3; D is perhaps TRBD1 (6 bases). This TCR was recovered from an adult in good health. In DNA, the CDR3 is TGCGCCAGCAGCTTGGGAGGACAGATTGGAAACACCATATATTTT. It codes for CASSLGGQIGNTIYF. Variable domain in full (rest from reference TRBV5-1 and TRBJ1-3): KAGVTQTPRYLIKTRGQQVTLSCSPISGHRSVSWYQQTPGQGLQFLFEYFSETQRNKGNFPGRFSGRQFSNSRSEMNVSTLELGDSALYLCASSLGGQIGNTIYFGEGSWLTVV.